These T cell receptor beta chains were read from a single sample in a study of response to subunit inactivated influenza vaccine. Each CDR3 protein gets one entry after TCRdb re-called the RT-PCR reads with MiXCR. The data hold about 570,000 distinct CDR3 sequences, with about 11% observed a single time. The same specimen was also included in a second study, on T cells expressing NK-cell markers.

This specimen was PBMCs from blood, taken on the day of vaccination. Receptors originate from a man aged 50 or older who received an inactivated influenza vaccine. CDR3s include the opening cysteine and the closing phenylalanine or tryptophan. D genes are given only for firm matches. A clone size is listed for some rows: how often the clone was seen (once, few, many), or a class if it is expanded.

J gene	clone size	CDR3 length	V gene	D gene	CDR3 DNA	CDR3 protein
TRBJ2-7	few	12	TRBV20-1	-	TGCAGTGCTGGACCGGTAACCTACGAGCAGTACTTC	CSAGPVTYEQYF
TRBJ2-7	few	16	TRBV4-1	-	TGCGCCAGCAGCCACCGCTCGGGGGCCGATTCCTACGAGCAGTACTTC	CASSHRSGADSYEQYF
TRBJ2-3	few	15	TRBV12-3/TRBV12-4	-	TGTGCCAGCAGTTTTGGGGGGGGGCCAGGAGATACGCAGTATTTT	CASSFGGGPGDTQYF
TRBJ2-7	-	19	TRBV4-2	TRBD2	TGTGCCAGCAGCCTCAGGACTAGCGGGAGCCGGACAAGCTCCTACGAGCAGTACTTC	CASSLRTSGSRTSSYEQYF
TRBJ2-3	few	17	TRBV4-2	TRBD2	TGTGCCAGCAGCCAAACAACTAGCGCAGTCACCACAGATACGCAGTATTTT	CASSQTTSAVTTDTQYF
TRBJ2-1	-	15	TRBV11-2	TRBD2	TGTGCCAGCACCCCGTCTAGCGGGAGATACAATGAGCAGTTCTTC	CASTPSSGRYNEQFF
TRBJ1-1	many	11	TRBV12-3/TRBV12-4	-	TGTGCCAGTCAGGAGAACACTGAAGCTTTCTTT	CASQENTEAFF
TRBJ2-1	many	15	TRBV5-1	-	TGCGCCAGCAGCTCCACGACATATGGAGGGAATGAGCAGTTCTTC	CASSSTTYGGNEQFF
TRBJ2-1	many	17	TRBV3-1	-	TGTGCCAGCAGCCAAGATGGGGGGATTAGTAGCTACAATGAGCAGTTCTTC	CASSQDGGISSYNEQFF
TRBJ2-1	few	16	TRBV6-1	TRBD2	TGTGCCAGCAGGGGGGGGTTGGGCAGGACCCACAATGAGCAGTTCTTC	CASRGGLGRTHNEQFF
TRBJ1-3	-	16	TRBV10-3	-	TGTGCCATCCTCGATCCCGGGTCAGAGCTTGGTGTGACCATATATTTT	CAILDPGSELGVTIYF
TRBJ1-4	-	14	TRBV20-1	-	TGCAGTGCTAGTAGATCCCGGATTAATGAAAAACTGTTTTTT	CSASRSRINEKLFF
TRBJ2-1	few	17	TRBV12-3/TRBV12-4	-	TGTGCCAGCAGTCCCGCTTTTTGGCGGAGCTCCTACAATGAGCAGTTCTTC	CASSPAFWRSSYNEQFF
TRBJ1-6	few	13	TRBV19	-	TGTGCCAGTAGTAGCCGAATCAATTCACCCCTCCACTTT	CASSSRINSPLHF
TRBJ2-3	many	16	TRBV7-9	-	TGTGCCAGCAGCTTACTTTCCACAGGAGGCACAGATACGCAGTATTTT	CASSLLSTGGTDTQYF